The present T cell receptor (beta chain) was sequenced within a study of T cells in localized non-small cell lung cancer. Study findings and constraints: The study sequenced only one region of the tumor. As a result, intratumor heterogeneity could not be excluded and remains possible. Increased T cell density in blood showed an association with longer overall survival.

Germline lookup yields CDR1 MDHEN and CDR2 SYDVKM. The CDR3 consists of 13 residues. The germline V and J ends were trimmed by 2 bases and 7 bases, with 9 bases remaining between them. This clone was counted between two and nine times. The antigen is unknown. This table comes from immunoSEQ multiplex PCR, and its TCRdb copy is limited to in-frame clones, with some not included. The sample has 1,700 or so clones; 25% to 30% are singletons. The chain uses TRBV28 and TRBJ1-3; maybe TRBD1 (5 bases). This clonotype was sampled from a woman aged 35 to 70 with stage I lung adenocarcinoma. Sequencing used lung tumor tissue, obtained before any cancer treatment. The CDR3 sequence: CASSLNRRNTIYF. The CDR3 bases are TGTGCCAGCAGTTTAAACAGGAGGAACACCATATATTTT.